This T cell receptor beta chain was observed in a study of blood T cell repertoires in COVID-19. Whole-study context: The study drew acute and convalescent COVID-19 samples from the United States, Italy and Spain. Sources were T cells, B-cell-depleted T cells, or PBMCs; the material itself was cDNA or gDNA.

Per the original data handling: It was from reference gene primer amplification that nucleated cell counts were estimated. TCRdb keeps only in-frame clones here, not all; method: immunoSEQ multiplex PCR. Clonal size and the V and J genes are those of that table, whereas D and trimming came from the DNA. The sample consists of over 200,000 clones, 85% to 90% of them appearing once. Per germline, CDR1 MGHDK and CDR2 SYGVNS. Unmatched junction bases numbered 6, after V lost 2 bases and J lost 2 bases. The CDR3 extends over 18 amino acids. The clonotype was recovered from a woman between 40 and 55 years old who had recovered from COVID-19. The specimen was peripheral blood. V and J are TRBV25-1 and TRBJ2-1, with TRBD2 matching over 13 bases. For the CDR3, the DNA is TGTGCCAGCAGTGAACCCGGACTAGCGGGAGCGACCTACAATGAGCAGTTCTTC. Translated: CASSEPGLAGATYNEQFF.